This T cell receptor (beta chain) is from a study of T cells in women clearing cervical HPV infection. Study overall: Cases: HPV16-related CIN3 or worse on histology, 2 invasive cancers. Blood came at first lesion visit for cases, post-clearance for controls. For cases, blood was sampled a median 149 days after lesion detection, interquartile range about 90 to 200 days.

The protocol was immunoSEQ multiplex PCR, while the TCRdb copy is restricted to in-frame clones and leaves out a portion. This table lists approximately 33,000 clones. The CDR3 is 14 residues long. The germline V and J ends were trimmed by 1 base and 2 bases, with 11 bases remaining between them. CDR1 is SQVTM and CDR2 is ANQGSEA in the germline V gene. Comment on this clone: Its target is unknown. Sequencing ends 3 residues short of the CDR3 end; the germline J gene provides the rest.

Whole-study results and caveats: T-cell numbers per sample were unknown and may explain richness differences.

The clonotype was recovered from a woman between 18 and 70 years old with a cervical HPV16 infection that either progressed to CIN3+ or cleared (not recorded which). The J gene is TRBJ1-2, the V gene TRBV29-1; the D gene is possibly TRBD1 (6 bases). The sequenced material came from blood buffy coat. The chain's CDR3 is CSVEVAGANYGYTF. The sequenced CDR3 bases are TGCAGCGTTGAAGTAGCAGGGGCAAACTATGGC.